Below are 4 T cell receptor beta chains sequenced from a single sample in a study of T cells after yellow fever vaccination. Using its own MiXCR run on the 5' RACE reads, TCRdb lists one record per CDR3 protein. This sample has around 530,000 distinct CDR3 sequences, with roughly 17% found just once. The sample consisted of PBMCs, taken about 5 days after the first yellow fever vaccination. The receptors derive from a man in his late teens or twenties who received the YFV17D yellow fever vaccine.

The chain recombines TRBV10-3 with TRBJ2-1; no definite D call. This CDR3 is 14 amino acids long. Germline lookup yields CDR1 ENHRY and CDR2 SYGVKD. Trimming took off 10 bases at V and 0 bases at J, with 13 bases between the two ends. CDR3 region: CATSGGPSYNEQFF. In DNA form, the CDR3 reads TGTGCCACTTCTGGTGGTCCCTCCTACAATGAGCAGTTCTTC.

The V gene is TRBV4-2, the J gene TRBJ2-1; possible D gene TRBD2, 6 bases. Germline-derived CDR1 and CDR2 are LGHNA and YNFKEQ. The CDR3 totals 16 residues. V was cut by 1 base and J by 0 bases, with 10 bases left in between. CDR3 region: CASSQVAGSSYNEQFF. The DNA for the CDR3 is TGTGCCAGCAGCCAAGTTGCGGGGAGCTCCTACAATGAGCAGTTCTTC.

This chain connects TRBV11-2 to TRBJ1-2, with D unresolved. The V end lost 5 bases, the J end lost 5 bases, and 12 bases lay between the germline ends. CDR3 length: 13 residues. CDR1 and CDR2 (germline): SGHAT, FQNNGV. The CDR3 sequence: CASSLHGEYGYTF. DNA of the CDR3: TGTGCCAGCAGCCTGCACGGGGAATATGGCTACACCTTC.

CDR3 region: CASSVGTGPGELFF. The CDR3 DNA reads TGTGCCAGCAGCGTAGGAACAGGACCCGGGGAGCTGTTTTTT. The chain links TRBV9 to TRBJ2-2, with D maybe TRBD1 (5 bases). In germline, CDR1 is SGDLS, CDR2 YYNGEE. Trimming left V 0 bases short and J 6 bases short, with 9 bases between. The CDR3 has 14 amino acids.